This T cell receptor beta chain was identified during a study of radiotherapy plus CTLA-4 blockade in lung cancer. The length of the CDR3 is 14 residues. The trim removed 8 bases at V and 7 bases at J, leaving 7 bases unmatched. Germline V gene data show CDR1 as SEHNR and CDR2 as FQNEAQ (reference sequence). Some clones are missing from TCRdb's copy, which holds only in-frame ones; the method was immunoSEQ multiplex PCR. The sample contains 45,000 or so clones, 55% to 80% of which appear only once. Sequences were derived from peripheral blood, sampled from a patient treated with radiotherapy plus ipilimumab. This receptor was obtained from a human donor with non-small cell lung cancer who had a complete response to radiotherapy plus ipilimumab. The chain couples TRBV7-9 to TRBJ1-4; 10 bases fit TRBD1. The CDR3 region has the DNA TGTGCCAGCGGAGGGACAGGGGCGATTGAAAAACTGTTTTTT. Its translation: CASGGTGAIEKLFF. The whole variable domain, remainder taken from reference TRBV7-9 and TRBJ1-4, is DTGVSQNPRHKITKRGQNVTFRCDPISEHNRLYWYRQTLGQGPEFLTYFQNEAQLEKSRLLSDRFSAERPKGSFSTLEIQRTEQGDSAMYLCASGGTGAIEKLFFGSGTQLSVL.